This T cell receptor beta chain was found in a study of blood T cell repertoires in COVID-19. The CDR3 sequence is 14 residues long. Germline values: CDR1 SNHLY, CDR2 FYNNEI. V was trimmed by 4 bases and J by 5 bases, leaving 14 bases between them. The protocol was immunoSEQ multiplex PCR, while the TCRdb copy is restricted to in-frame clones and leaves out a portion. The sample lists about 190,000 clones; 90% were seen once. The receptor's source is a man between 50 and 59 years old with acute or convalescent COVID-19. The chain has TRBV2 and TRBJ2-5, with D tentatively TRBD1 (5 bases). Sequenced: peripheral blood. In nucleotides, the CDR3 is TGTGCCAGCAGTGGTAGGACATCTTTGGAGACCCAGTACTTC. As protein: CASSGRTSLETQYF.